What follows is one T cell receptor beta chain and its context. Its antigen is as yet unknown. Using immunoSEQ multiplex PCR, the repertoire was profiled, and TCRdb retains in-frame clones only, with some absent. The sample includes roughly 17,000 clones, 60% to 80% of them seen just once. The entry originates in a study of CD4 T cells in relation to SARS-CoV-2 and coronaviruses. The overall study: ViraFEST: roughly ten-day antigen culture of PBMCs, then TCR beta CDR3 sequencing. Study findings and constraints: The cross-reactivity analysis covered only spike protein, not other viral proteins.

CD4+ T cells from unexposed donors were obtained before the COVID-19 pandemic (2011-2018). After roughly 9 days of culture, CD4+ T cells were isolated. As cell numbers allowed, unexposed-donor CD4+ T cells faced SARS-CoV-2 S/N and four cold-coronavirus spikes. V dropped 0 bases and J dropped 1 base, with 10 bases sitting between them. The length of the CDR3 is 15 residues. The germline CDR1 and CDR2 sequences are SGHRS and YFSETQ. The source of this sequence is a human donor in good health. The specimen sequenced was CD4+ T cells from PBMCs, cultured in vitro. V and J are TRBV5-1 and TRBJ1-1; D unclear. CDR3 sequence (DNA): TGCGCCAGCAGCTTGGGAGTCGGTGGGAACACTGAAGCTTTCTTT. It yields the protein CASSLGVGGNTEAFF.